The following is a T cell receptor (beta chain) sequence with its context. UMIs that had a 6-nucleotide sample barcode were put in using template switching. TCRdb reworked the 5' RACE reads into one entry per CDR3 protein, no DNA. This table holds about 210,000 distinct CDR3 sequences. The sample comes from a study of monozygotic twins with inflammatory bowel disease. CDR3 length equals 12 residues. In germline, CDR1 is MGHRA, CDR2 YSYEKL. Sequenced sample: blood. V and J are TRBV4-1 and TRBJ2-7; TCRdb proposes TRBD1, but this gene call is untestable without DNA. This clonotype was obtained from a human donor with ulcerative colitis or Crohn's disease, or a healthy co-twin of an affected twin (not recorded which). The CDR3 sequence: CASSPGAGEQYF.